The 26 T cell receptor beta chains below all came from one sample that was sequenced in a study of cytomegalovirus exposure and HLA in healthy donors. Sequencing was performed with immunoSEQ multiplex PCR; in TCRdb, only in-frame clones are kept and a portion is missing. The data show 300,000 to 450,000 clones, with roughly 88% seen just once and 0.83% held by the top ten. Sequencing was done on a sample of PBMCs. The receptors here all came from a woman aged 18 to 35 in good health and CMV-seronegative.

V usage is TRBV27 and J usage is TRBJ1-4, with 7 positions matching TRBD1. CDR3 length: 15 residues. In germline, CDR1 is MNHEY, CDR2 SMNVEV (reference sequence). V shed 6 bases and J 8 bases; nucleotides not matched to a gene: 12. The CDR3: CASSSLQGQREKLFF. CDR3 nucleotide sequence: TGTGCCAGCAGCTCCCTACAGGGGCAGAGAGAAAAACTGTTTTTT.

V is TRBV28 and J is TRBJ1-3, with D maybe TRBD1 (5 bases). The CDR3 loop spans 15 amino acids. Trimming stripped 3 bases from V and 0 bases from J, with 9 bases between. Germline lookup yields CDR1 MDHEN and CDR2 SYDVKM. The CDR3 nucleotides are TGTGCCAGCAGTTTGACAGTTATCTCTGGAAACACCATATATTTT. Amino acid sequence: CASSLTVISGNTIYF.

This chain uses TRBV15 with TRBJ2-7; 13 bases align to TRBD2. CDR1 is LNHNV, CDR2 YYDKDF, per germline (reference sequence). The CDR3 length is 15 residues. Unmatched junction bases numbered 2, after V lost 3 bases and J lost 3 bases. The CDR3 here is CATSSRLAGGYEQYF. The CDR3 nucleotides read TGTGCCACCAGCAGCCGACTAGCGGGAGGCTACGAGCAGTACTTC.

The rearrangement joins TRBV28 to TRBJ2-1, with a tentative D call TRBD2 (6 bases). This CDR3 is 15 amino acids long. The germline V gene encodes CDR1 MDHEN and CDR2 SYDVKM. The V end lost 6 bases, the J end lost 2 bases, and 14 bases lay between the germline ends. Here the CDR3 DNA reads TGTGCCAGCAGAGAAGCGGGCGGGGCCTACAATGAGCAGTTCTTC. Encoded protein: CASREAGGAYNEQFF.

This chain uses TRBV6-1 with TRBJ1-6, with unresolved D. Trimming shortened V by 4 bases and J by 2 bases, and 9 bases separated the two germline ends. Per germline, CDR1 MNHNS and CDR2 SASEGT. The CDR3 contains 15 residues. This CDR3 is CASSAFIAYNSPLHF. In nucleotides, the CDR3 is TGTGCCAGCAGTGCCTTTATTGCCTATAATTCACCCCTCCACTTT.

The chain is built from TRBV19 and TRBJ2-7, with 10 nucleotides matching TRBD1. Trimming took 7 bases from V and 6 from J; bases not matched to a gene: 12. This CDR3 comprises 15 residues. Looked up from germline, CDR1 is LNHDA and CDR2 is SQIVND (reference sequence). CDR3 nucleotide sequence: TGTGCCAGTACCCGATCAGGGACAGGGGTCGCCGAGCAGTACTTC. This encodes CASTRSGTGVAEQYF.

The chain recombines TRBV2 with TRBJ2-5; possible D gene TRBD2, 6 bases. CDR1 and CDR2 (germline): SNHLY, FYNNEI. The CDR3 length is 13 residues. CDR3 in DNA: TGTGCGAGCGGTGGGACTGCCCAAGAGACCCAGTACTTC. It translates to CASGGTAQETQYF.

This clone was seen a single time. The chain recombines TRBV19 with TRBJ1-5; 7 nucleotides agree with TRBD1. Germline CDR1 reads LNHDA; CDR2 reads SQIVND (reference sequence). J was trimmed by 7 bases and V by 5 bases; bases with no gene match: 11. The CDR3 has 15 amino acids. CDR3 loop: CASSPPWTGGQPQHF. CDR3 bases: TGTGCCAGTAGTCCCCCGTGGACAGGAGGCCAGCCCCAGCATTTT.

The gene calls are TRBV5-4 and TRBJ2-7; 7 bases map to TRBD1. Germline V gene lookup returns CDR1 SGHNT and CDR2 YYREEE (reference sequence). The length of the CDR3 is 13 residues. V shed 4 bases and J 7 bases; nucleotides not matched to a gene: 8. Written as DNA, the CDR3 is TGTGCCAGCAGCCTCGACAGGGCACAAGAGCAGTACTTC. Translation: CASSLDRAQEQYF. Full variable domain (missing parts from reference TRBV5-4 and TRBJ2-7): ETGVTQSPTHLIKTRGQQVTLRCSSQSGHNTVSWYQQALGQGPQFIFQYYREEENGRGNFPPRFSGLQFPNYSSELNVNALELDDSALYLCASSLDRAQEQYFGPGTRLTVT.

The rearrangement links TRBV2 to TRBJ1-2, with D perhaps TRBD1 (6 bases). CDR1 and CDR2 (germline): SNHLY, FYNNEI. V was pared by 9 bases and J by 4 bases, with 12 bases between. This CDR3 is built from 12 residues. The CDR3: CASSQGPYGYTF. The CDR3 nucleotides read TGTGCCAGTTCTCAGGGGCCCTATGGCTACACCTTC.

The rearrangement joins TRBV5-5 to TRBJ2-5; 9 bases agree with TRBD2. Germline CDR1 is SGHKS and CDR2 is YYEKEE (reference sequence). V dropped 4 bases and J dropped 9; count of bases not matched to a gene: 22. This CDR3 is 18 amino acids long. The CDR3 nucleotides read TGTGCCAGCAGCCGAGCTGGACTAGCGCGATCCGTGATCGAGCCCCAGTACTTC. Protein product: CASSRAGLARSVIEPQYF.

The genes are TRBV28 and TRBJ1-6, with D unresolved. Trimming removed 5 bases from V and 7 bases from J, with 9 bases in between. The CDR3 loop spans 13 amino acids. Germline V gene lookup returns CDR1 MDHEN and CDR2 SYDVKM. CDR3 protein: CASSAIQNSPLHF. In DNA, the CDR3 is TGTGCCAGCAGTGCTATTCAAAATTCACCCCTCCACTTT.

The chain employs TRBV5-4 and TRBJ2-1; D gene unclear. The V gene lost 2 bases and the J gene lost 7 bases, with 7 bases spanning the gap. There are 12 residues in the CDR3. CDR1 and CDR2 from the germline V gene are SGHNT and YYREEE (reference sequence). This chain's CDR3 is CASSFGWNEQFF. DNA of the CDR3: TGTGCCAGCAGCTTCGGGTGGAATGAGCAGTTCTTC.

The V gene is TRBV25-1, the J gene TRBJ1-2; TRBD1 matches 10 bases. This CDR3 comprises 15 residues. Losses at the gene ends were 3 bases for V and 4 bases for J; bases not matched to a gene: 5. Germline CDR1 is MGHDK and CDR2 is SYGVNS. CDR3 residues: CASSEPGQGLYGYTF. The CDR3 nucleotides read TGTGCCAGCAGTGAGCCGGGACAGGGGCTCTATGGCTACACCTTC.

The rearrangement uses TRBV5-1 and TRBJ2-4, with D unclear. Germline V gives CDR1 SGHRS, CDR2 YFSETQ. The CDR3 sequence is 15 residues long. V dropped 0 bases and J dropped 7 bases, with 14 bases sitting between them. CDR3 coding DNA: TGCGCCAGCAGCTTGGACAGCCCAGCTACCAACATTCAGTACTTC. Protein sequence: CASSLDSPATNIQYF.

The chain employs TRBV6-5 and TRBJ2-7; TRBD1 agrees at 10 bases. CDR1 and CDR2 from the germline V gene are MNHEY and SVGAGI. The CDR3 length is 15 residues. The V gene end was trimmed by 5 bases and the J gene end by 2 bases; junction bases not matched to a gene: 6. CDR3 DNA sequence: TGTGCCAGCAGTGTATCCGGGACAGGGGCCTACGAGCAGTACTTC. This encodes CASSVSGTGAYEQYF.

This clone has only one observation. The rearrangement links TRBV29-1 to TRBJ2-1; 7 bases fit TRBD1. CDR3 length: 14 amino acids. Germline V gene data show CDR1 as SQVTM and CDR2 as ANQGSEA. Trimming at V came to 8 bases and at J to 4 bases, leaving 11 bases not matched to a gene. The DNA of the CDR3 is TGCAGCCACCACCGGGACAGTGTTTACAATGAGCAGTTCTTC. Its protein product is CSHHRDSVYNEQFF.

The CDR3 protein is CASSWDRGGVNEQFF. CDR3 DNA: TGTGCCAGCAGCTGGGACAGGGGGGGTGTCAATGAGCAGTTCTTC. This chain links TRBV13 with TRBJ2-1; 11 nucleotides match TRBD1. The germline gives CDR1 PRHDT, CDR2 FYEKMQ (reference sequence). The V gene end was trimmed by 4 bases and the J gene end by 6 bases; junction bases not matched to a gene: 5. There are 15 residues in the CDR3. The full variable domain, in which reference TRBV13 and TRBJ2-1 provide the parts outside the CDR3, is AAGVIQSPRHLIKEKRETATLKCYPIPRHDTVYWYQQGPGQDPQFLISFYEKMQSDKGSIPDRFSAQQFSDYHSELNMSSLELGDSALYFCASSWDRGGVNEQFFGPGTRLTVL.

The chain joins TRBV13 to TRBJ2-7; D may be TRBD1 (6 bases). V lost 5 bases and J lost 4, with 15 bases in between. The CDR3 has 14 amino acids. Germline CDR1 reads PRHDT; CDR2 reads FYEKMQ (reference sequence). The CDR3 loop is CASSRAATGYEQYF. CDR3 DNA sequence: TGTGCCAGCAGCCGCGCTGCGACAGGATACGAGCAGTACTTC.

Comment on this clone: The same CDR3 also results from other DNA sequences found in this sample. The rearrangement links TRBV28 to TRBJ2-7, with 11 bases identical to TRBD2. CDR3 length: 15 amino acids. V was pared by 3 bases and J by 2 bases, with 3 bases of the junction left unmatched. Germline V CDR1 and CDR2: MDHEN, SYDVKM. The CDR3 bases are TGTGCCAGCAGTTTGCTTAGCGGGAGGGCCTACGAGCAGTACTTC. It yields the protein CASSLLSGRAYEQYF.

The chain uses TRBV27 and TRBJ2-3, with 9 bases lining up with TRBD1. Germline CDR1 MNHEY, CDR2 SMNVEV (reference sequence). The CDR3 has 15 residues. With 5 bases clipped from V and 3 bases from J, the junction kept 6 bases outside the gene matches. CDR3 amino acids: CASSPSGTGTDTQYF. The CDR3 nucleotides are TGTGCCAGCAGTCCCTCCGGGACAGGGACAGATACGCAGTATTTT.

The rearrangement joins TRBV4-1 to TRBJ2-1; D gene uncertain. The CDR3 contains 13 residues. Trimming left V 1 base short and J 6 bases short, with 7 bases between. Looked up from germline, CDR1 is MGHRA and CDR2 is YSYEKL. CDR3 sequence: CASSQVIPNEQFF. DNA of the CDR3: TGCGCCAGCAGCCAAGTTATCCCCAATGAGCAGTTCTTC.

This clone was seen only a few times. The chain uses TRBV6-1 and TRBJ2-7, with D possibly being TRBD2 (5 bases). V lost 6 bases and J 0 bases, leaving 15 bases between the germline ends. Germline V gives CDR1 MNHNS, CDR2 SASEGT. This CDR3 comprises 15 residues. This CDR3 reads CASRPSGPNSYEQYF. The CDR3, as DNA: TGTGCCAGCAGGCCGAGCGGACCCAACTCCTACGAGCAGTACTTC.

This clone was found once. Other DNA sequences from this sample encode an identical CDR3 as well. This rearrangement joins TRBV5-1 to TRBJ2-7; no firm D call. V shed 3 bases and J shed 0 bases, with 4 bases lying between them. CDR1 is SGHRS and CDR2 is YFSETQ in the germline V gene. There are 12 residues in the CDR3. CDR3 sequence: CASSSSSYEQYF. CDR3 DNA: TGCGCCAGCAGCTCGAGCTCCTACGAGCAGTACTTC.

The chain combines TRBV2 with TRBJ2-1, with TRBD2 matching 15 bases. Germline lookup yields CDR1 SNHLY and CDR2 FYNNEI. There are 19 residues in the CDR3. J gave up 7 bases and V 5 bases, and 15 bases lay outside the gene matches. The CDR3 here is CASSFRTSGRAEVGNEQFF. The CDR3 DNA is TGTGCCAGCAGTTTCCGGACTAGCGGGAGGGCCGAAGTGGGAAATGAGCAGTTCTTC.

V is TRBV10-3 and J is TRBJ2-1; 7 bases are a match to TRBD2. CDR1 and CDR2 from the germline V gene are ENHRY and SYGVKD. The V segment lost 4 bases and the J segment 12 bases; nucleotides outside the gene matches: 9. This CDR3 is built from 13 residues. Here the CDR3 reads CAISGSVERGQFF. CDR3 bases: TGTGCCATCAGTGGTTCAGTCGAGCGGGGGCAGTTCTTC.